These 14 T cell receptor beta chains share one sample of origin, sequenced in a study of blood T cell repertoires in COVID-19. Using immunoSEQ multiplex PCR, the repertoire was profiled, and TCRdb retains in-frame clones only, with some absent. The data hold more than 90,000 clones, with 85% to 95% observed a single time. The sample comprised peripheral blood. All receptors come from a man between 45 and 60 years old with active COVID-19.

This sequence joins TRBV4-2 and TRBJ2-1; D gene ambiguous. Looked up from germline, CDR1 is LGHNA and CDR2 is YNFKEQ. The V end lost 4 bases, the J end lost 8 bases, and 21 bases lay between the germline ends. This CDR3 region has 16 residues. CDR3 nucleotides: TGTGCCAGCAGCCTCGGTGGCGGTATAGTGTCGGATGAGCAGTTCTTC. Protein: CASSLGGGIVSDEQFF.

The V and J genes are TRBV25-1 and TRBJ1-2; 7 nucleotides match TRBD1. The germline CDR1 and CDR2 sequences are MGHDK and SYGVNS. CDR3 length: 14 amino acids. V lost 2 bases and J lost 2; bases outside the gene matches: 2. The CDR3 region is CASSELTGNYGYTF. For the CDR3, the DNA is TGTGCCAGCAGTGAACTGACAGGGAACTATGGCTACACCTTC.

The V call is TRBV29-1, the J call TRBJ1-1; 7 positions match TRBD1. From germline, CDR1 is SQVTM and CDR2 ANQGSEA. The trim removed 7 bases at V and 0 bases at J, leaving 5 bases unmatched. CDR3 size: 13 residues. The CDR3 sequence: CSAKGQLNTEAFF. The CDR3 DNA sequence: TGCAGCGCCAAGGGACAGCTGAACACTGAAGCTTTCTTT.

The chain couples TRBV9 to TRBJ2-3, with 11 bases that match TRBD2. The CDR3 has 16 amino acids. V dropped 1 base and J dropped 4; count of bases not matched to a gene: 5. Per the germline V gene, CDR1 is SGDLS and CDR2 is YYNGEE. CDR3 region: CASSVKLAGGPDTQYF. CDR3 bases: TGTGCCAGCAGCGTAAAGCTAGCGGGAGGTCCAGATACGCAGTATTTT. The entire variable domain, with the rest obtained from reference TRBV9 and TRBJ2-3, is as follows: DSGVTQTPKHLITATGQRVTLRCSPRSGDLSVYWYQQSLDQGLQFLIQYYNGEERAKGNILERFSAQQFPDLHSELNLSSLELGDSALYFCASSVKLAGGPDTQYFGPGTRLTVL.

This rearrangement joins TRBV9 to TRBJ2-7; TRBD2 matches 11 bases. The CDR3 sequence is 14 residues long. Per the germline V gene, CDR1 is SGDLS and CDR2 is YYNGEE. After removal of 4 bases from V and 9 bases from J, the junction contained 9 bases not matched to a gene. DNA for the CDR3: TGTGCCAGCAGCTCCGAGACTAGCGGGATCGGGCAGTACTTC. Translated: CASSSETSGIGQYF.

On this clone: In the same sample, other DNA sequences code for this CDR3. The V call is TRBV18, the J call TRBJ2-7; 7 nucleotides line up with TRBD1. The V and J ends lost 3 bases and 7 bases, in that order; junction bases with no gene match: 3. The CDR3 extends over 12 amino acids. Germline CDR1 KGHSH, CDR2 LQKENI. The CDR3 loop reads CASSPGTVEQYF. DNA of the CDR3: TGTGCCAGCTCACCCGGGACAGTTGAGCAGTACTTC.

V and J are TRBV28 and TRBJ2-5; unclear D gene. This CDR3 is built from 13 residues. CDR1 and CDR2 (germline): MDHEN, SYDVKM. The V and J ends lost 3 bases and 2 bases respectively, with 7 bases between them. CDR3 amino acids: CASSFRPQETQYF. CDR3 DNA: TGTGCCAGCAGTTTCAGGCCTCAAGAGACCCAGTACTTC.

The chain combines TRBV19 with TRBJ1-2; D not certain. Germline CDR1 and CDR2: LNHDA and SQIVND (reference sequence). The germline V and J ends were trimmed by 10 bases and 7 bases, with 16 bases remaining between them. There are 12 residues in the CDR3. CDR3 coding DNA: TGTGCCACCCAGGAGGGCCGGGCTGGCTACACCTTC. It is translated as CATQEGRAGYTF.

This clone was detected only once. The chain employs TRBV21-1 and TRBJ2-7; the DNA was not used to check the table's D call, TRBD2. TRBV21-1 is deemed a pseudogene. The CDR3 contains 14 residues. CDR3 residues: CASSLEISSYEQYF. The CDR3 nucleotides read TGTGCCAGCAGCCTCGAAATTAGCTCCTACGAGCAGTACTTC.

The rearrangement uses TRBV10-1 and TRBJ2-3; D uncertain. This CDR3 is built from 16 residues. Germline V gene lookup returns CDR1 WNHNN and CDR2 SYGVQD (reference sequence). Trimming left V 0 bases short and J 5 bases short, with 15 bases between. CDR3 region: CASSESTAPPRDTQYF. CDR3 DNA sequence: TGCGCCAGCAGTGAGTCGACGGCACCCCCTAGAGATACGCAGTATTTT.

The chain carries TRBV6-6 and TRBJ2-4; 13 nucleotides match TRBD2. With 8 bases clipped from V and 8 bases from J, the junction kept 9 bases outside the gene matches. Germline values: CDR1 MNHNY, CDR2 SVGAGI (reference sequence). The CDR3 is 15 residues long. CDR3 loop: CASRELAGGPHIQYF. CDR3 sequence (DNA): TGTGCCAGCCGCGAACTAGCGGGAGGGCCGCACATTCAGTACTTC.

J is TRBJ2-2 and V is TRBV30; possibly TRBD1 for D (6 bases). Germline V gene sequence: CDR1 GTSNPN, CDR2 SVGIG (reference sequence). The CDR3 covers 13 residues. V dropped 0 bases and J dropped 4 bases, with 6 bases sitting between them. Here the CDR3 reads CAWSVQGTGELFF. CDR3 in DNA: TGTGCCTGGAGTGTACAGGGCACCGGGGAGCTGTTTTTT.

The J gene is TRBJ1-5, the V gene TRBV12-3 or TRBV12-4; TRBD1 matches 7 bases. This CDR3 has 12 amino acids. V gave up 7 bases and J gave up 5 bases; unmatched junction bases: 2. The CDR3 bases are TGTGCCAGCACCACAGGGGATCAGCCCCAGCATTTT. Translating it yields CASTTGDQPQHF.

The chain joins TRBV11-3 to TRBJ2-3; 9 bases match TRBD1. Germline CDR1 SGHNT, CDR2 YENEEA. There are 16 residues in the CDR3. With V trimmed by 4 bases and J by 0 bases, 5 bases remained unmatched. The CDR3 spells CASSSRTGASTDTQYF. CDR3 nucleotide sequence: TGTGCCAGCAGCTCCCGGACAGGGGCCAGCACAGATACGCAGTATTTT.